Listed here are 30 T cell receptor beta chains from one sample, sequenced in a study of blood T cell repertoires in COVID-19 (TCRdb year 2020). The protocol used for the library was the immunoSEQ multiplex PCR assay. TCRdb stores this immuneACCESS table with in-frame sequences only. Part of the clones is absent; in the studies checked, under half of the shortfall reflects unresolved V genes, and no reason is known for the rest. A total of a few hundred thousand clones appear in this sample, approximately 90% of them only once. The ten largest make up over 5.5% of the sample. The sequencing input was peripheral blood. The receptor source for this set is a woman aged 45-65 years with COVID-19, enrolled during active disease.

This rearrangement joins TRBV28 to TRBJ1-6, with TRBD1 as a possible D gene (6 bases). In germline, CDR1 is MDHEN, CDR2 SYDVKM. V lost 0 bases and J 4 bases, leaving 13 bases between the germline ends. The CDR3 runs 17 residues. CDR3 loop: CASSLWGRGSYNSPLHF. As DNA, the CDR3 is TGTGCCAGCAGTTTATGGGGCAGGGGTTCTTATAATTCACCCCTCCACTTT.

This clone turned up a few times. The chain employs TRBV19 and TRBJ2-5, with D perhaps TRBD2 (7 bases). Germline assignment: CDR1 LNHDA and CDR2 SQIVND (reference sequence). Trimming stripped 4 bases from V and 0 bases from J, with 18 bases between. The CDR3 consists of 17 residues. This chain's CDR3 is CASSKWRGGINQETQYF. The CDR3 DNA sequence: TGTGCCAGTAGTAAGTGGAGGGGGGGCATAAACCAAGAGACCCAGTACTTC.

The CDR3 loop is CASSPQQGALTGNTIYF. The CDR3 nucleotides are TGTGCCAGCTCACCCCAACAGGGGGCTCTAACTGGAAACACCATATATTTT. The chain links TRBV18 to TRBJ1-3; 9 positions match TRBD1. CDR1 is KGHSH, CDR2 LQKENI, per germline. J was trimmed by 2 bases and V by 3 bases; bases with no gene match: 8. The CDR3 spans 17 residues.

The chain joins TRBV6-6 to TRBJ1-2, with D tentatively TRBD1 (6 bases). The CDR3 contains 15 residues. V was cut by 4 bases and J by 8 bases, with 20 bases left in between. From germline, CDR1 is MNHNY and CDR2 SVGAGI (reference sequence). CDR3 sequence: CASSLKAGASSGYTF. DNA for the CDR3: TGTGCCAGCAGTTTAAAGGCGGGGGCGAGTTCGGGCTACACCTTC.

In its sample, this clone was seen a few times. The V gene is TRBV10-2, the J gene TRBJ1-2; D might be TRBD1 (5 bases). This CDR3 is 13 amino acids long. Per the germline V gene, CDR1 is WSHSY and CDR2 is SAAADI. V lost 8 bases and J lost 3, with 13 bases in between. The DNA of the CDR3 is TGCGCCAGCGGGGCAGGCGGCGACTATGGCTACACCTTC. Translating gives CASGAGGDYGYTF.

This chain joins TRBV18 and TRBJ1-2, with 7 positions matching TRBD1. Trimming cost V 2 bases and J 7 bases; bases outside gene matches: 13. This CDR3 region has 16 residues. Germline V gene lookup returns CDR1 KGHSH and CDR2 LQKENI. CDR3: CASSPISGQKEFGYTF. CDR3 bases: TGTGCCAGCTCACCAATATCGGGACAGAAGGAATTTGGCTACACCTTC.

The chain combines TRBV5-4 with TRBJ2-2; 9 positions agree with TRBD1. The J segment lost 7 bases and the V segment lost 4 bases, leaving 8 bases of the junction unmatched. Germline assignment: CDR1 SGHNT and CDR2 YYREEE (reference sequence). The CDR3 has 15 amino acids. CDR3 residues: CASSPLTGGGGELFF. The CDR3, as DNA: TGTGCCAGCAGCCCTCTAACAGGGGGCGGCGGGGAGCTGTTTTTT. Variable domain in full (rest from reference TRBV5-4 and TRBJ2-2): ETGVTQSPTHLIKTRGQQVTLRCSSQSGHNTVSWYQQALGQGPQFIFQYYREEENGRGNFPPRFSGLQFPNYSSELNVNALELDDSALYLCASSPLTGGGGELFFGEGSRLTVL.

V gene TRBV27 combines with J gene TRBJ2-3; the D gene is possibly TRBD2 (6 bases). The length of the CDR3 is 18 residues. Deletions cut 6 bases from V and 0 bases from J, with 22 bases between. Per germline, CDR1 MNHEY and CDR2 SMNVEV (reference sequence). The CDR3 nucleotides read TGTGCCAGCAGACCCTCCGCCAGGACTATAACTAGCACAGATACGCAGTATTTT. Amino acids: CASRPSARTITSTDTQYF.

This rearrangement joins TRBV7-2 to TRBJ1-2; TRBD1 might be the D (6 bases). The V gene's germline CDR1 is SGHTA and CDR2 FQGNSA. The CDR3 spans 12 residues. V was pared by 5 bases and J by 14 bases, with 18 bases between. This CDR3 is CASSPFGGAQTF. Written as DNA, the CDR3 is TGTGCCAGCAGCCCCTTCGGGGGGGCGCAAACCTTC.

This clone was found a few times. This chain connects TRBV7-3 to TRBJ1-1, with D tentatively TRBD1 (6 bases). V shed 2 bases and J shed 4 bases, with 14 bases lying between them. CDR3 length: 15 residues. Per the germline V gene, CDR1 is SGHTA and CDR2 is FQGTGA. Written as DNA, the CDR3 is TGTGCCAGCAGCTTACTTGGGGGCAGAGGCACTGAAGCTTTCTTT. Translation gives CASSLLGGRGTEAFF. Combining the CDR3 with reference TRBV7-3 and TRBJ1-1 gives the whole variable domain GAGVSQTPSNKVTEKGKYVELRCDPISGHTALYWYRQSLGQGPEFLIYFQGTGAADDSGLPNDRFFAVRPEGSVSTLKIQRTERGDSAVYLCASSLLGGRGTEAFFGQGTRLTVV.

The rearrangement links TRBV7-9 to TRBJ2-4, with 7 positions matching TRBD2. The CDR3 is made up of 14 amino acids. With 8 bases clipped from V and 9 bases from J, the junction kept 13 bases outside the gene matches. Germline values: CDR1 SEHNR, CDR2 FQNEAQ (reference sequence). Here the CDR3 reads CASSSRDYWAIQYF. CDR3 coding DNA: TGTGCCAGCTCATCCCGGGACTATTGGGCCATTCAGTACTTC.

V gene TRBV19 combines with J gene TRBJ2-5, with a weak D call TRBD2 (6 bases). V shed 0 bases and J shed 0 bases, with 8 bases lying between them. The CDR3 is 15 residues long. Germline V gene lookup returns CDR1 LNHDA and CDR2 SQIVND (reference sequence). Written as DNA, the CDR3 is TGTGCCAGTAGTATAGAGACTAGTTACCAAGAGACCCAGTACTTC. It yields the protein CASSIETSYQETQYF.

The chain uses TRBV24-1 and TRBJ2-1; 12 bases map to TRBD1. V was pared by 3 bases and J by 6 bases, with 5 bases of the junction left unmatched. Germline CDR1 and CDR2: KGHDR and SFDVKD. The CDR3 is 16 residues long. The CDR3 nucleotides are TGTGCCACCAGTGATCTGATGGGACAGGGGGCCAATGAGCAGTTCTTC. Translation gives CATSDLMGQGANEQFF.

J is TRBJ1-4 and V is TRBV27; 7 bases are a match to TRBD1. CDR1 is MNHEY and CDR2 is SMNVEV in the germline V gene (reference sequence). CDR3 length: 15 residues. J lost 4 bases, V lost 3 bases, and 5 bases had no gene match. The CDR3 loop is CASSLGDRGNEKLFF. As DNA, the CDR3 is TGTGCCAGCAGTTTGGGGGACAGAGGTAATGAAAAACTGTTTTTT.

The V call is TRBV12-3 or TRBV12-4, the J call TRBJ2-1; no clear D. There are 13 residues in the CDR3. V shed 6 bases and J shed 5 bases, with 11 bases lying between them. The CDR3 sequence is CASSPPVDNEQFF. The CDR3 DNA reads TGTGCCAGCAGCCCCCCAGTGGACAATGAGCAGTTCTTC.

The V gene is TRBV29-1, the J gene TRBJ1-1; D uncertain. The germline V gene has CDR1 SQVTM and CDR2 ANQGSEA. The CDR3 extends over 11 amino acids. Trimming took off 8 bases at V and 4 bases at J, with 11 bases between the two ends. The CDR3 nucleotides are TGCAGCCCCAACAGCCGCACTGAAGCTTTCTTT. Its protein is CSPNSRTEAFF.

The V call is TRBV5-1, the J call TRBJ2-5, with 10 bases aligning to TRBD2. After removal of 4 bases from V and 2 bases from J, the junction contained 2 bases not matched to a gene. Germline V lookup: CDR1 SGHRS, CDR2 YFSETQ. The CDR3 is 14 amino acids. The CDR3 is CASSRTSGQETQYF. Written as DNA, the CDR3 is TGCGCCAGCAGCCGGACTAGCGGACAAGAGACCCAGTACTTC. The complete variable domain, with remaining parts taken from reference TRBV5-1 and TRBJ2-5, reads KAGVTQTPRYLIKTRGQQVTLSCSPISGHRSVSWYQQTPGQGLQFLFEYFSETQRNKGNFPGRFSGRQFSNSRSEMNVSTLELGDSALYLCASSRTSGQETQYFGPGTRLLVL.

The chain recombines TRBV19 with TRBJ2-4, with 8 bases that match TRBD1. From germline, CDR1 is LNHDA and CDR2 SQIVND (reference sequence). The CDR3 is made up of 16 amino acids. The ends lost 3 bases at V and 0 bases at J; junction bases unmatched: 4. The CDR3 DNA sequence: TGTGCCAGTAGTATTGGACAGGGAAGAGCCAAAAACATTCAGTACTTC. Translation: CASSIGQGRAKNIQYF.

The rearrangement uses TRBV10-2 and TRBJ1-6; tentatively, D is TRBD1 (6 bases). Germline V gene lookup returns CDR1 WSHSY and CDR2 SAAADI. The CDR3 runs 16 residues. V was pared by 0 bases and J by 6 bases, with 12 bases between. The CDR3 spells CASSESGRGSNSPLHF. The DNA for the CDR3 is TGCGCCAGCAGTGAGTCGGGCAGGGGCTCTAATTCACCCCTCCACTTT.

Concerning this clone itself: The junction departs from germline at one end; a sequencing error may be responsible. The DNA of the CDR3 is TGTGCCAGCAGGACAGGGGCCTCCAACGAGCAGTACTTC. It translates to CASRTGASNEQYF. This chain joins TRBV27 and TRBJ2-7; 8 bases match TRBD1. CDR1 MNHEY and CDR2 SMNVEV come from the germline V gene (reference sequence). The CDR3 runs to 13 residues.

The CDR3: CASSRTGDSQPQHF. For the CDR3, the DNA is TGTGCCAGCAGCAGGACAGGGGACAGTCAGCCCCAGCATTTT. The chain combines TRBV6-2 or TRBV6-3 with TRBJ1-5; TRBD1 matches at 9 bases. The CDR3 has 14 amino acids. V lost 6 bases, J lost 6 bases, and 6 bases stayed unmatched. Per the germline V gene, CDR1 is MNHEY and CDR2 is SVGEGT.

The V and J genes are TRBV7-3 and TRBJ1-3, with 9 bases matching TRBD1. The length of the CDR3 is 15 residues. Germline V CDR1 and CDR2: SGHTA, FQGTGA. Unmatched junction bases numbered 12, after V lost 11 bases and J lost 4 bases. CDR3: CAGNRGPDLGNTIYF. The CDR3 DNA reads TGTGCCGGAAACAGGGGGCCTGACCTGGGAAACACCATATATTTT.

This chain joins TRBV18 and TRBJ2-5; TRBD2 matches 7 bases. The junction had 17 bases not matched to a gene; V was cut back by 2 bases and J by 5 bases. The CDR3 loop spans 18 amino acids. CDR1 is KGHSH, CDR2 LQKENI, per germline. In DNA form, the CDR3 reads TGTGCCAGCTCACCAGGGTCCACGCTAGCGGTAGGCGGCGAGACCCAGTACTTC. Amino acid sequence: CASSPGSTLAVGGETQYF. Variable domain in full (rest from reference TRBV18 and TRBJ2-5): NAGVMQNPRHLVRRRGQEARLRCSPMKGHSHVYWYRQLPEEGLKFMVYLQKENIIDESGMPKERFSAEFPKEGPSILRIQQVVRGDSAAYFCASSPGSTLAVGGETQYFGPGTRLLVL.

In regard to this clone: At one end the junction does not follow the germline gene, possibly because of a read error. The chain is built from TRBV3-1 (or the pseudogene TRBV3-2) and TRBJ2-1; 14 bases are a match to TRBD2. The V gene's germline CDR1 is LGHDT and CDR2 YNNKEL (reference sequence). The CDR3 consists of 15 residues. The CDR3 sequence: CASSQVGLAGGPSIF. Written as DNA, the CDR3 is TGTGCCAGCAGCCAAGTCGGACTAGCGGGAGGCCCCTCGATCTTC.

This chain connects TRBV3-1 (or the pseudogene TRBV3-2) to TRBJ2-1, with D maybe TRBD2 (5 bases). Per germline, CDR1 LGHDT and CDR2 YNNKEL (reference sequence). The CDR3 is 17 amino acids. V lost 1 base and J 2 bases, leaving 15 bases between the germline ends. The CDR3 region has the DNA TGTGCCAGCAGCCAAGTACGAAGCGGAAAGCCCTACAATGAGCAGTTCTTC. Translating gives CASSQVRSGKPYNEQFF.

In its sample, this clone was seen once. The V gene is TRBV5-1, the J gene TRBJ1-1, with D possibly being TRBD1 (5 bases). Germline V lookup: CDR1 SGHRS, CDR2 YFSETQ. With 10 bases removed from V and 11 bases from J, the gap between germline ends came to 27 bases. This CDR3 is built from 14 residues. Here the CDR3 reads CASSRGRAPDAAFF. As DNA, the CDR3 is TGCGCCTCCTCGCGGGGACGAGCCCCCGATGCGGCTTTCTTT.

Concerning this clone itself: A read error may account for a junction end that differs from germline. V gene TRBV7-7 combines with J gene TRBJ1-1, with 8 bases identical to TRBD1. This CDR3 has 15 amino acids. Germline CDR1 is SSHAT and CDR2 is FNYEAQ (reference sequence). The CDR3 reads CASSPMDTGGTEAFF. CDR3 DNA: TGTGCTAGCAGCCCAATGGACACAGGGGGCACTGAAGCTTTCTTT.

J is TRBJ1-6 and V is TRBV5-6; no reliable D call. The CDR3 is made up of 13 amino acids. Per the germline V gene, CDR1 is SGHDT and CDR2 is YYEEEE. With 2 bases removed from V and 11 bases from J, the gap between germline ends came to 11 bases. The CDR3, as DNA: TGTGCCAGCAGCTTAGATCGCCGGGCACCCCTCCACTTT. Its protein product is CASSLDRRAPLHF.

This clone was picked up one time. J is TRBJ2-5 and V is TRBV3-1 (or the pseudogene TRBV3-2); TRBD2 agrees at 8 bases. Trimming removed 4 bases from V and 2 bases from J; junction bases left unmatched: 3. This CDR3 is built from 14 residues. Germline V CDR1 and CDR2: LGHDT, YNNKEL (reference sequence). The CDR3 nucleotides are TGTGCCAGCAGCCTAACTAGCGGACAAGAGACCCAGTACTTC. This gives the protein CASSLTSGQETQYF.

This clone was seen ten or more times. CDR3 residues: CASSSTSRDYEQYF. Here the CDR3 DNA reads TGTGCCAGCAGCTCAACAAGCCGGGACTACGAGCAGTACTTC. The chain links TRBV7-8 to TRBJ2-7, with D tentatively TRBD2 (5 bases). V gave up 4 bases and J gave up 3 bases, with 13 bases separating them. CDR3 size: 14 residues. Germline assignment: CDR1 SGHVS and CDR2 FQNEAQ.